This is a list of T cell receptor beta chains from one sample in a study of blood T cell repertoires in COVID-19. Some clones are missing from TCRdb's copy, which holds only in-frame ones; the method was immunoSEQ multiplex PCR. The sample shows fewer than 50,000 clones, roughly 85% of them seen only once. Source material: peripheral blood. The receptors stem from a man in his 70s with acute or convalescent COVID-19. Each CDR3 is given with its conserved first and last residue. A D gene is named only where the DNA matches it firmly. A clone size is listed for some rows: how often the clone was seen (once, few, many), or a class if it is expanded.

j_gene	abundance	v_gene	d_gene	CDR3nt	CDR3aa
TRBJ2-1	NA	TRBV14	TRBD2	TGTGCCAGCAGCCCGTTCGGATCGCCGACTAGCGGGAAGGTACGGGACAATGAGCAGTTCTTC	CASSPFGSPTSGKVRDNEQFF
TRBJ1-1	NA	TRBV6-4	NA	TGTGCCAGCAGTAAGTTCGGGGAGAACACTGAAGCTTTCTTT	CASSKFGENTEAFF
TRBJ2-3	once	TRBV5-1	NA	TGCGCCAGCAGGGAGACTCTCAGCACAGATACGCAGTATTTT	CASRETLSTDTQYF
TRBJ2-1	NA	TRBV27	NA	TGTGCCAGCAGTCTGGGCCGCAATGAGCAGTTCTTC	CASSLGRNEQFF
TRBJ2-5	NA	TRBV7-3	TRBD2	TGTGCCAGCAGCCTCGGACTAGCGGGGGAAGAGACCCAGTACTTC	CASSLGLAGEETQYF
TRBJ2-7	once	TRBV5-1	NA	TGCGCCAGCAGCTTGGAACGGGGACTCGTCTACGAGCAGTACTTC	CASSLERGLVYEQYF
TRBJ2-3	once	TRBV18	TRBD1	TGTGCCAGCTCACCACCGACAGGGGGTAAGACAGATACGCAGTATTTT	CASSPPTGGKTDTQYF
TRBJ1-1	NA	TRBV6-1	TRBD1	TGTGCCAGCAGAGGACAGGGGGCAGGCACTGAAGCTTTCTTT	CASRGQGAGTEAFF
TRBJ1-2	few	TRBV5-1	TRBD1	TGCGCCAGCAGCTTGGCGGGACAGGGCGGATATGGCTACACCTTC	CASSLAGQGGYGYTF
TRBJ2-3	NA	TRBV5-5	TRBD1	TGTGCCAGCAGCTTCCTAGGACAGGGCAAAGATACGCAGTATTTT	CASSFLGQGKDTQYF
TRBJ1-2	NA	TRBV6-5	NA	TGTGCCAGCAGGGACACAATTAACTATGGCTACACCTTC	CASRDTINYGYTF